The clone carrying this T cell receptor beta chain has a handful of counts. The target antigen is unknown. These data belong to a study of vaccination and CD4 T cells after COVID-19. The overall study: The convalescent group had six males, four females, seven Caucasians, two Asians, one multiracial.

This CDR3 comprises 14 residues. V was trimmed by 5 bases and J by 2 bases, leaving 15 bases between them. In germline, CDR1 is GTSNPN, CDR2 SVGIG (reference sequence). Stated treatment: roughly 11-day PBMC culture with coronavirus spike peptide pools or control peptides (ViraFEST assay). ViraFEST enlarged antigen-specific T cell populations with peptide pools and afterwards sequenced TCRs. Researchers used the Oncomine TCR Beta short-read assay to sequence DNA from cultured CD4+ T cells. In TCRdb, the PCR reads were re-called with MiXCR into one record per CDR3 protein. The sample includes about 16,000 distinct CDR3 sequences, roughly 40% of them seen just once.

The receptor was isolated from a human donor who had recovered from COVID-19. The specimen was CD4+ T cells from blood, cultured in vitro. V gene TRBV30 combines with J gene TRBJ1-2, with D maybe TRBD1 (6 bases). The DNA for the CDR3 is TGTGCCTGGCTCGACATTGGACAGAACTATGGCTACACCTTC. It specifies CAWLDIGQNYGYTF.